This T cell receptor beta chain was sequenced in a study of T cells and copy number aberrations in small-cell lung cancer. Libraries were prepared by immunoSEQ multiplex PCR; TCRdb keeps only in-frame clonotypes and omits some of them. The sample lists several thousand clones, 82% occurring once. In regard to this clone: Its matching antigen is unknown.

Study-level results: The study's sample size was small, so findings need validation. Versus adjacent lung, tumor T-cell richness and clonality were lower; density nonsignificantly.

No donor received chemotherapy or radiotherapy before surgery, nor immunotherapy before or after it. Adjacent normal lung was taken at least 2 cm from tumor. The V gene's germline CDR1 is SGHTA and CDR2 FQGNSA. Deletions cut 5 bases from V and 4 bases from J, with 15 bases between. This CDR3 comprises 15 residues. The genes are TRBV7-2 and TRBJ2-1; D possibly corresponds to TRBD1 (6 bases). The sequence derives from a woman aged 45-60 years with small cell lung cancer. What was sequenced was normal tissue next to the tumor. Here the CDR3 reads CASSLRVGAYNEQFF. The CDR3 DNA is TGTGCCAGCAGCCTCCGGGTGGGGGCTTACAATGAGCAGTTCTTC.